This TCR beta chain was retrieved from a study of glioma-infiltrating T cells after dendritic cell vaccination. A note on this clone: Its antigen is unidentified.

V lost 5 bases to trimming and J lost 1 base, with 12 bases between them. The CDR3 is 15 residues long. Germline CDR1 SGHTA, CDR2 FQGNSA. Study conclusions and caveats: Complete blood and tumor specimen sets were limited to few patients.

Generated by immunoSEQ multiplex PCR, the TCRdb table keeps only in-frame clones and is missing some. The sample has about 82,000 clones; around 90% are singletons. The sequences come from blood, collected before dendritic cell vaccination. The source is a human donor with glioblastoma. This chain joins TRBV7-2 and TRBJ1-5, with D maybe TRBD1 (6 bases). The CDR3 loop reads CASSPSGASNQPQHF. As DNA, the CDR3 is TGTGCCAGCAGCCCTTCAGGGGCCAGCAATCAGCCCCAGCATTTT. The full variable domain, in which reference TRBV7-2 and TRBJ1-5 provide the parts outside the CDR3, is GAGVSQSPSNKVTEKGKDVELRCDPISGHTALYWYRQSLGQGLEFLIYFQGNSAPDKSGLPSDRFSAERTGGSVSTLTIQRTQQEDSAVYLCASSPSGASNQPQHFGDGTRLSIL.